Listed here are 2 T cell receptor beta chains from one sample, sequenced in a study of shared clonotypes between healthy human individuals (dated by TCRdb to 2018 to 2020). Libraries were prepared through the immunoSEQ multiplex PCR assay. TCRdb's version of the immuneACCESS table is confined to in-frame rearrangements and falls short of the full clone set. An unresolved V gene accounts for under half of the shortfall where checked; the remainder is of unknown origin. In all, the sample holds some 900,000 clones, and 60% to 85% of those were seen once. The biggest ten clones account for 1.5% of the sample. Source material: memory CD4+ T cells sorted from blood. What this sample's cell subset or site label stands for: CD45RA-negative fraction. These receptor sequences come from a man between 18 and 29 years old in good health.

The chain has TRBV18 and TRBJ2-7, with D unclear. This CDR3 has 14 amino acids. V was trimmed by 2 bases and J by 0 bases, leaving 8 bases between them. Germline V CDR1 and CDR2: KGHSH, LQKENI. As DNA, the CDR3 is TGTGCCAGCTCACCAAGGGTAAACTCCTACGAGCAGTACTTC. Its protein product is CASSPRVNSYEQYF.

The CDR3 nucleotides are TGTGGAGCAGGGAGGGGGAACACTGAAGCTTTCTTT. Translating gives CGAGRGNTEAFF. This chain links TRBV30 with TRBJ1-1, with TRBD1 as a possible D gene (5 bases). There are 12 residues in the CDR3. Germline V CDR1 and CDR2: GTSNPN, SVGIG (reference sequence).